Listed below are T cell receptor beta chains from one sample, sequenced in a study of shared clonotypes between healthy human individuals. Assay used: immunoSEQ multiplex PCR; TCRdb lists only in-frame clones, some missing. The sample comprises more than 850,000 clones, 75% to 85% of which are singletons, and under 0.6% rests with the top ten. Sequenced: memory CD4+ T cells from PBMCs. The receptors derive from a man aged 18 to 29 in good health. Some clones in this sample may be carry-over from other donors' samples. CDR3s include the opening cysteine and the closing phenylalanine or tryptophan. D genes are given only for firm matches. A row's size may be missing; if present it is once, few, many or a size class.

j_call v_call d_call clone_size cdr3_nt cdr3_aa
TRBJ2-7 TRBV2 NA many TGTGCCAGCAGTTCAAGTCTCTACGAGCAGTACTTC CASSSSLYEQYF
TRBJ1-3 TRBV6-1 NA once TGTGCCAGCAGCGAGGGGACATTAGGAGATTTT CASSEGTLGDF
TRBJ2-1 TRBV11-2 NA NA TGTGCCAGCAGCTCGAGTAACCGAAACAATGAGCAGTTCTTC CASSSSNRNNEQFF
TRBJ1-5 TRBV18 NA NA TGTGCCAGCTCACCCCTGGATGAACGAACAGAAGATAGAAGCAATCAGCCCCAGCATTTT CASSPLDERTEDRSNQPQHF
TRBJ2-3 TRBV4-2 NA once TGTGCCAGCAGCCTTGGGGTAGCAGGGGAGCTAGATACGCAGTATTTT CASSLGVAGELDTQYF
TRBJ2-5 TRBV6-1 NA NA TGTGCCATCAGCGAGAATCCACCGGAGACCCAGTACTTC CAISENPPETQYF
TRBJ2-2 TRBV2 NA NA TGTGCCAGCAGTGGGAGCTTCACCGGGGAGCTGTTTTTT CASSGSFTGELFF
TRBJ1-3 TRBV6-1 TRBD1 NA TGTGCCAGCACTAGACACAGGGGTCAGGGAAACACCATATATTTT CASTRHRGQGNTIYF
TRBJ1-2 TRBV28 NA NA TGTGCCAGCACTCCTGGGGCAGGCTATGGCTACACCTTC CASTPGAGYGYTF
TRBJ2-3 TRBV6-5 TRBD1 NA TGTGCCAGCAAGGGGGCGCGTAGCACAGATACGCAGTATTTT CASKGARSTDTQYF
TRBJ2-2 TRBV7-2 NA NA TGTGCCAGCAGCTTGGGCAGGAGGGCGTCCGGGGAGCTGTTTTTT CASSLGRRASGELFF
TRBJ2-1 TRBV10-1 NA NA TGCGCCAGCAGTGAGTCGTTATACAATGAGCAGTTCTTC CASSESLYNEQFF
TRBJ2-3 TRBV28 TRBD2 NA TGTGCCAGCAGTTTTAATTTGGCGGGAGGTCTCCGAGATACGCAGTATTTT CASSFNLAGGLRDTQYF
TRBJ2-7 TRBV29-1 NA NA TGCAGCGTTGGTCCAGGCGGATCCGAGCAGTACTTC CSVGPGGSEQYF
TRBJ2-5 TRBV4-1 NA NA TGCGCCAGCAGCCCCATGGGACTCGAAGAGACCCAGTACTTC CASSPMGLEETQYF
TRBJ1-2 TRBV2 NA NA TGTGCCAGCAGTGAAAATAGGGGAGGGTATGGCTACACCTTC CASSENRGGYGYTF
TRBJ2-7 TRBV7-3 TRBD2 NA TGTGCCAGCAGCTTATCACTCCGACTAGCGGGAGGAGGTTCCTACGAGCAGTACTTC CASSLSLRLAGGGSYEQYF
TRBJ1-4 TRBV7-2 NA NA TGTGCCAGCAGCTTAAGGGGGGATAATGAAAAACTGTTTTTT CASSLRGDNEKLFF
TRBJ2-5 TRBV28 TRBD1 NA TGTGCCAGCAGCACAACAGGGGGCGCTAGGGAGACCCAGTACTTC CASSTTGGARETQYF
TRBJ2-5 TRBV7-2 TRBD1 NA TGTGCCAGCACTTCCGGGACAGAAGAGACCCAGTACTTC CASTSGTEETQYF
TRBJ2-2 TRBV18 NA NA TGTGCCAGCTCAAACAGGGTTTCCACCGGGGAGCTGTTTTTT CASSNRVSTGELFF
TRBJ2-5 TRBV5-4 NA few TGTGCCAGCAGCTTGGGGAGCGGAGAGACCCAGTACTTC CASSLGSGETQYF
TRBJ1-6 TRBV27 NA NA TGTGCCAGCAGTTATGTGCGAACTGGTTCCCTCCACTTT CASSYVRTGSLHF
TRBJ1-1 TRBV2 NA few TGTGCCAGCACCTCACAGGGACCCACTGAAGCTTTCTTT CASTSQGPTEAFF
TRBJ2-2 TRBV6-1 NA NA TGTGCCAGCAGTGAAGGGTTGGTGGGGGAGCTGTTTTTT CASSEGLVGELFF
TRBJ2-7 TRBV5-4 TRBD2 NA TGTGCCAGCAGCTTGCGGGAGGGTGCCTACGAGCAGTACTTC CASSLREGAYEQYF
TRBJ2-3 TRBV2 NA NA TGTGCCAGCATCGCGACTGGGGCCGATACGCAGTATTTT CASIATGADTQYF
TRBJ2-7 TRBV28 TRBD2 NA TGTGCCAGCAGTTCACTCCGCCGGACTAGCGGGAGCACTCTGGAGCAGTACTTC CASSSLRRTSGSTLEQYF
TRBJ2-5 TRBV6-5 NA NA TGTGCCGCCTCTAGGCGAGAGACCCAGTACTTC CAASRRETQYF
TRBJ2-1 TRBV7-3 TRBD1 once TGTGCCAGCAGCTATGACAGGGAATCGGATAATGAGCAGTTCTTC CASSYDRESDNEQFF
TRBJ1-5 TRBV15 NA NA TGTGCCACCAGCAGAAGCCGACAGGCAAATCAGCCCCAGCATTTT CATSRSRQANQPQHF
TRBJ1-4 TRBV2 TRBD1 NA TGTGCCAGCAGCCGAAGACCCGACAGGGGCGGGAGAAAACTGTTTTTT CASSRRPDRGGRKLFF
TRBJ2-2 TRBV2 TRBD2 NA TGTGCCAGCGTATCTACTAGCGGGAGTACCGGGGAGCTGTTTTTT CASVSTSGSTGELFF